This TCR beta chain comes out of a study of shared clonotypes between healthy human individuals. Study-wide context: Every donor yielded three CD4 naive, three CD4 memory, two CD8 naive and one CD8 memory plate.

For each subset, genomic DNA was distributed in equal portions over several immunoSEQ plates. TCRdb's table, derived via immunoSEQ multiplex PCR, lists solely in-frame clones and lacks some. Of 2 million to 2.5 million clones listed, about 94% were seen once; the top ten hold about 0.13%. Findings of the study overall: Between a handful of donors, naive CD4 clonotypes were shared at a level of roughly 5.5%.

Germline V gene data show CDR1 as SEHNR and CDR2 as FQNEAQ (reference sequence). The CDR3 sequence is 18 residues long. V lost 1 base, J lost 8 bases, and 24 bases lay in between. A word on this clone: Its matching antigen is unknown.

The TCR comes from a man between 18 and 35 years old in good health. The sample taken for sequencing was naive CD4+ T cells sorted from blood. The sample's subset: CD45RA+ positively selected. The gene calls are TRBV7-9 and TRBJ2-1; a possible D gene is TRBD1 (5 bases). The CDR3 spells CASSLVRGAAASQYEQFF. The DNA of the CDR3 is TGTGCCAGCAGCTTAGTTCGTGGGGCGGCCGCCTCACAATATGAGCAGTTCTTC.